Shown below are 5 T cell receptor beta chains from a single sample sequenced in a study of blood T cell repertoires in COVID-19. Using immunoSEQ multiplex PCR, the repertoire was profiled, and TCRdb retains in-frame clones only, with some absent. The sample has 200,000 to 250,000 clones, about 83% seen once. The sequenced sample consisted of peripheral blood. Source of these receptors: a woman aged 25 to 39 with COVID-19, enrolled during active disease.

The chain is built from TRBV19 and TRBJ2-1, with 7 bases aligning to TRBD2. CDR3 length: 18 residues. CDR1 and CDR2 (germline): LNHDA, SQIVND (reference sequence). J lost 4 bases, V lost 3 bases, and 15 bases had no gene match. CDR3 DNA sequence: TGTGCCAGTAGTATTTGGGGAGGGGATTGGGGAAAGTACAATGAGCAGTTCTTC. It is translated as CASSIWGGDWGKYNEQFF.

This chain connects TRBV19 to TRBJ2-7; the D is unclear. The CDR3 extends over 12 amino acids. Germline V gene data show CDR1 as LNHDA and CDR2 as SQIVND (reference sequence). V lost 1 base to trimming and J lost 5 bases, with 6 bases between them. CDR3 loop: CASSIAGNEQYF. The CDR3 region has the DNA TGTGCCAGTAGTATAGCAGGAAACGAGCAGTACTTC. The entire variable domain, with the rest obtained from reference TRBV19 and TRBJ2-7, is as follows: DGGITQSPKYLFRKEGQNVTLSCEQNLNHDAMYWYRQDPGQGLRLIYYSQIVNDFQKGDIAEGYSVSREKKESFPLTVTSAQKNPTAFYLCASSIAGNEQYFGPGTRLTVT.

The V and J genes are TRBV5-4 and TRBJ1-2; D ambiguous. The V gene lost 0 bases and the J gene lost 5 bases, with 8 bases spanning the gap. Germline V CDR1 and CDR2: SGHNT, YYREEE (reference sequence). There are 13 residues in the CDR3. The CDR3 protein is CASSLGQTYGYTF. The CDR3 DNA follows: TGTGCCAGCAGCTTGGGGCAGACATATGGCTACACCTTC. The complete variable domain, with remaining parts taken from reference TRBV5-4 and TRBJ1-2, reads ETGVTQSPTHLIKTRGQQVTLRCSSQSGHNTVSWYQQALGQGPQFIFQYYREEENGRGNFPPRFSGLQFPNYSSELNVNALELDDSALYLCASSLGQTYGYTFGSGTRLTVV.

This chain joins TRBV7-2 and TRBJ2-5, with TRBD2 matching 8 bases. This CDR3 comprises 14 residues. In germline, CDR1 is SGHTA, CDR2 FQGNSA. V shed 2 bases, J shed 4 bases, and the junction held 3 bases outside the gene matches. CDR3 region: CASSLTGGPETQYF. The CDR3 DNA follows: TGTGCCAGCAGCTTAACGGGGGGGCCAGAGACCCAGTACTTC.

The count of this clone is one. The chain uses TRBV7-9 and TRBJ2-1, with 9 bases matching TRBD1. The length of the CDR3 is 15 residues. Germline V CDR1 and CDR2: SEHNR, FQNEAQ (reference sequence). V was clipped by 3 bases and J by 2 bases; unmatched bases: 2. The CDR3 DNA follows: TGTGCCAGCAGCTTGGGACAGGGCACCTACAATGAGCAGTTCTTC. Translating it yields CASSLGQGTYNEQFF.